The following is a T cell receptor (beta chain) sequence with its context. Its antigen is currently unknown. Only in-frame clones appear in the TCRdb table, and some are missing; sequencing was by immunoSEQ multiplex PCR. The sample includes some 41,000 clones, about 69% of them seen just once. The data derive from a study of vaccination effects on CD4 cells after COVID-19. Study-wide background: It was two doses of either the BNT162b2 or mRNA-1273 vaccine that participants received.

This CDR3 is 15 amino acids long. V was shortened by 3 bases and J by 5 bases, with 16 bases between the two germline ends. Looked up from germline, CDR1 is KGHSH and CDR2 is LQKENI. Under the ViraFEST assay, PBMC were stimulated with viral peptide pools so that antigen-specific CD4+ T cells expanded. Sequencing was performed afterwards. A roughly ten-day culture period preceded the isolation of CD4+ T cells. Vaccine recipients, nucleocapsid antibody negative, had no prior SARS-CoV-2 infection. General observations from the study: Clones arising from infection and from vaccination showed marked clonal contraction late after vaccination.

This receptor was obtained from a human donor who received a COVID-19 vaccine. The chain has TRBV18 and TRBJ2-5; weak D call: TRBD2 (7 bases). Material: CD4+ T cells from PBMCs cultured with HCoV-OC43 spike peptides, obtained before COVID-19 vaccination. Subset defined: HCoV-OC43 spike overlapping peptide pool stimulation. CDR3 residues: CASSPHNREGETQYF. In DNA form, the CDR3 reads TGTGCCAGCTCACCCCACAACAGGGAGGGGGAGACCCAGTACTTC.